These 24 T cell receptor beta chains were all obtained from the same sample, sequenced in a study of cytomegalovirus exposure and HLA in healthy donors. Repertoires were generated with immunoSEQ multiplex PCR, while TCRdb's copy carries only in-frame clones and drops some. Here the sample spans 150,000 to 200,000 clones, more than 80% being singletons. What was sequenced was PBMCs. The source of these receptors is a man younger than 35 in good health and CMV-seropositive.

The V gene is TRBV28, the J gene TRBJ2-7; the match to TRBD1 covers 7 bases. Trimming took 7 bases from V and 3 from J; bases not matched to a gene: 9. CDR1 is MDHEN and CDR2 is SYDVKM in the germline V gene. CDR3 size: 14 residues. The CDR3 here is CASKAGTDIYEQYF. CDR3 nucleotides: TGTGCCAGCAAAGCTGGGACAGATATCTACGAGCAGTACTTC.

The V and J genes are TRBV7-3 and TRBJ1-1, with 7 bases fitting TRBD1. V gave up 5 bases and J gave up 2 bases; unmatched junction bases: 5. The CDR3 runs to 14 residues. Germline V gene lookup returns CDR1 SGHTA and CDR2 FQGTGA. CDR3 DNA sequence: TGTGCCAGCAGCCGGGGGACAGACAACACTGAAGCTTTCTTT. Amino acid sequence: CASSRGTDNTEAFF.

The chain uses TRBV29-1 and TRBJ2-7, with 12 bases matching TRBD1. Germline V gene sequence: CDR1 SQVTM, CDR2 ANQGSEA. This CDR3 has 13 amino acids. V shed 3 bases and J 5 bases; nucleotides not matched to a gene: 2. In DNA, the CDR3 is TGCAGCGTTGACGGGACAGGGGGCGACGAGCAGTACTTC. As protein: CSVDGTGGDEQYF.

On this clone: Other DNA variants within this sample encode the same CDR3. This chain links TRBV6-5 with TRBJ1-1, with D possibly being TRBD1 (5 bases). Germline assignment: CDR1 MNHEY and CDR2 SVGAGI. CDR3 size: 14 residues. Trimming removed 3 bases at V and 1 base at J, with 9 bases between. CDR3 sequence: CASSYGGGNTEAFF. CDR3 DNA: TGTGCCAGCAGTTATGGGGGAGGGAACACTGAAGCTTTCTTT.

The rearrangement joins TRBV15 to TRBJ1-3; TRBD1 is a possible D gene (5 bases). CDR1 and CDR2 (germline): LNHNV, YYDKDF (reference sequence). Between the trimmed V and J ends, which lost 5 bases and 0 bases, there was a span of 14 bases. This CDR3 region has 16 residues. CDR3 sequence: CATSAGRPSSGNTIYF. In DNA form, the CDR3 reads TGTGCCACCAGCGCGGGACGCCCTAGCTCTGGAAACACCATATATTTT.

The chain links TRBV27 to TRBJ2-6; TRBD1 matches 9 bases. J lost 3 bases, V lost 5 bases, and 5 bases had no gene match. CDR3 length equals 16 residues. Germline CDR1 reads MNHEY; CDR2 reads SMNVEV (reference sequence). CDR3 in amino acids: CASSTHRGRGANVLTF. In DNA, the CDR3 is TGTGCCAGCAGTACCCACAGGGGGCGTGGGGCCAACGTCCTGACTTTC. Variable domain in full (rest from reference TRBV27 and TRBJ2-6): EAQVTQNPRYLITVTGKKLTVTCSQNMNHEYMSWYRQDPGLGLRQIYYSMNVEVTDKGDVPEGYKVSRKEKRNFPLILESPSPNQTSLYFCASSTHRGRGANVLTFGAGSRLTVL.

The chain combines TRBV27 with TRBJ1-5; 7 nucleotides align to TRBD1. The trim removed 5 bases at V and 6 bases at J, leaving 4 bases unmatched. Germline-derived CDR1 and CDR2 are MNHEY and SMNVEV (reference sequence). This CDR3 spans 13 amino acids. In DNA, the CDR3 is TGTGCCAGCAGTGAGGGGGCGCCTCAGCCCCAGCATTTT. As protein: CASSEGAPQPQHF.

V is TRBV9 and J is TRBJ1-1, with 9 bases aligning to TRBD1. V gave up 0 bases and J gave up 4 bases; unmatched junction bases: 4. The CDR3 length is 15 residues. Germline CDR1 SGDLS, CDR2 YYNGEE. CDR3: CASSVAGTGFTEAFF. CDR3 sequence (DNA): TGTGCCAGCAGCGTAGCTGGGACAGGGTTCACTGAAGCTTTCTTT.

The rearrangement joins TRBV7-2 to TRBJ2-1, with a possible D match to TRBD2 (5 bases). The V and J ends lost 4 bases and 10 bases respectively, with 8 bases between them. The length of the CDR3 is 11 residues. Per the germline V gene, CDR1 is SGHTA and CDR2 is FQGNSA. CDR3 coding DNA: TGTGCCAGCAGCTCTAGCCGCGAGCAGTTCTTC. As protein: CASSSSREQFF.

The J gene is TRBJ1-2, the V gene TRBV28; D may be TRBD1 (5 bases). Between the trimmed V and J ends, which lost 11 bases and 5 bases, there was a span of 15 bases. CDR1 and CDR2 (germline): MDHEN, SYDVKM. This CDR3 has 12 residues. DNA of the CDR3: TGTGCCGGGGGGGTGAAAGGGTATGGCTACACCTTC. Translated: CAGGVKGYGYTF.

V usage is TRBV5-6 and J usage is TRBJ1-2; TRBD1 aligns across 11 bases. Germline lookup yields CDR1 SGHDT and CDR2 YYEEEE. The CDR3 sequence is 14 residues long. J lost 7 bases, V lost 3 bases, and 5 bases had no gene match. CDR3 loop: CASSSGQGVGGYTF. As DNA, the CDR3 is TGTGCCAGCAGCTCGGGACAGGGGGTAGGTGGCTACACCTTC.

The chain employs TRBV29-1 and TRBJ2-3, with TRBD2 identical over 7 bases. CDR3 length: 12 residues. Germline CDR1 is SQVTM and CDR2 is ANQGSEA. Trimming removed 7 bases from V and 4 bases from J; junction bases left unmatched: 5. This CDR3 reads CSGGGRADTQYF. In DNA, the CDR3 is TGCAGCGGGGGGGGGAGAGCAGATACGCAGTATTTT.

V and J are TRBV5-6 and TRBJ2-1; 11 nucleotides match TRBD2. Germline loops: CDR1 SGHDT, CDR2 YYEEEE. The J segment lost 1 base and the V segment lost 5 bases, leaving 8 bases of the junction unmatched. The length of the CDR3 is 17 residues. For the CDR3, the DNA is TGTGCCAGCAGTAGATCGGGACTAGCGGATTCCTACAATGAGCAGTTCTTC. It codes for CASSRSGLADSYNEQFF.

The chain uses TRBV28 and TRBJ2-7, with 11 bases fitting TRBD2. CDR3 length: 16 amino acids. Germline V CDR1 and CDR2: MDHEN, SYDVKM. V was pared by 6 bases and J by 3 bases, with 10 bases of the junction left unmatched. The CDR3 region has the DNA TGTGCCAGCAGACCTCCAACTAGCGGGAGTCTCTACGAGCAGTACTTC. Residues: CASRPPTSGSLYEQYF.

The chain carries TRBV29-1 and TRBJ2-1, with 7 bases that match TRBD2. CDR1 and CDR2 (germline): SQVTM, ANQGSEA. J gave up 5 bases and V 6 bases, and 13 bases lay outside the gene matches. The CDR3 loop spans 15 amino acids. In DNA, the CDR3 is TGCAGCGTCGACGCGGTGGCTAGCGGTCACAATGAGCAGTTCTTC. This encodes CSVDAVASGHNEQFF.

V is TRBV15 and J is TRBJ2-7, with 11 bases that match TRBD2. V lost 5 bases to trimming and J lost 3 bases; unmatched junction nucleotides: 3. CDR3 length equals 14 residues. Germline V lookup: CDR1 LNHNV, CDR2 YYDKDF (reference sequence). In nucleotides, the CDR3 is TGTGCCACCAGCGGCACTAGCGGGAGCTACGAGCAGTACTTC. It specifies CATSGTSGSYEQYF.

With regard to this clone: Only one base separates this from a far larger clonotype, so it likely reflects a read error. V usage is TRBV13 and J usage is TRBJ2-7, with D hard to call. Germline-derived CDR1 and CDR2 are PRHDT and FYEKMQ (reference sequence). The V end was cut by 4 bases, the J end by 2 bases, with 3 bases between. The CDR3 runs 11 residues. The CDR3 nucleotides read TGTGCCAGCAGCTCCGCCTACGAGCAGTACTTC. This sequence encodes CASSSAYEQYF.

The chain employs TRBV18 and TRBJ2-1; 7 bases are a match to TRBD1. V lost 7 bases to trimming and J lost 3 bases; unmatched junction nucleotides: 9. The CDR3 is 15 residues long. Germline V gene sequence: CDR1 KGHSH, CDR2 LQKENI. This CDR3 is CASYLQGSFYNEQFF. The CDR3 coding sequence is TGTGCCAGCTACCTACAGGGGAGTTTCTACAATGAGCAGTTCTTC.

The J gene is TRBJ2-7, the V gene TRBV28; D perhaps matches TRBD2 (9 bases). The CDR3 totals 18 residues. Germline loops: CDR1 MDHEN, CDR2 SYDVKM. Trimming pared 6 bases from V and 5 bases from J, leaving 29 bases between. In nucleotides, the CDR3 is TGTGCCAGCAGGGACACAGGGGGAATAGGGACTAGCATTCACGAGCAGTACTTC. This sequence encodes CASRDTGGIGTSIHEQYF.

V is TRBV5-4 and J is TRBJ2-7; D is possibly TRBD1 (5 bases). Germline values: CDR1 SGHNT, CDR2 YYREEE (reference sequence). V lost 7 bases and J 5 bases, leaving 19 bases between the germline ends. This CDR3 is 14 amino acids long. CDR3: CASAPKGLGNEQYF. The DNA for the CDR3 is TGTGCCAGCGCGCCCAAGGGGTTGGGAAACGAGCAGTACTTC. The full variable domain, rest sourced from reference TRBV5-4 and TRBJ2-7, is ETGVTQSPTHLIKTRGQQVTLRCSSQSGHNTVSWYQQALGQGPQFIFQYYREEENGRGNFPPRFSGLQFPNYSSELNVNALELDDSALYLCASAPKGLGNEQYFGPGTRLTVT.

The J gene is TRBJ1-2, the V gene TRBV30; 7 nucleotides align to TRBD1. With 3 bases clipped from V and 0 bases from J, the junction kept 7 bases outside the gene matches. The CDR3 spans 15 residues. Germline loops: CDR1 GTSNPN, CDR2 SVGIG (reference sequence). DNA for the CDR3: TGTGCCTGGAGGGAAGACGGGACAGCTAACTATGGCTACACCTTC. Its protein is CAWREDGTANYGYTF.

This clone has only a few counts. V and J are TRBV7-3 and TRBJ2-7; 9 bases are a match to TRBD2. Trimming at V came to 2 bases and at J to 2 bases, leaving 1 base not matched to a gene. Germline V gene lookup returns CDR1 SGHTA and CDR2 FQGTGA. The length of the CDR3 is 14 residues. The chain's CDR3 is CASSLAGGPYEQYF. CDR3 sequence (DNA): TGTGCCAGCAGCTTAGCGGGAGGGCCCTACGAGCAGTACTTC.

In its sample, this clone was seen a few times. The rearrangement joins TRBV5-6 to TRBJ2-5, with TRBD1 matching 9 bases. CDR1 is SGHDT, CDR2 YYEEEE, per germline. V shed 4 bases and J 5 bases; nucleotides not matched to a gene: 3. The CDR3 consists of 13 residues. The CDR3 DNA follows: TGTGCCAGCAGCACGACAGGGGGGGAGACCCAGTACTTC. Translating gives CASSTTGGETQYF.

The V and J genes are TRBV4-1 and TRBJ2-5; D is perhaps TRBD2 (5 bases). The J call may not be correct, given that the DNA end is closer to TRBJ2-7. The CDR3 spans 15 residues. The V gene's germline CDR1 is MGHRA and CDR2 YSYEKL. CDR3 region: CASSPQSGRRYEQYF. CDR3 DNA sequence: TGCGCCAGCAGCCCCCAAAGTGGTAGGAGGTACGAGCAGTACTTC.